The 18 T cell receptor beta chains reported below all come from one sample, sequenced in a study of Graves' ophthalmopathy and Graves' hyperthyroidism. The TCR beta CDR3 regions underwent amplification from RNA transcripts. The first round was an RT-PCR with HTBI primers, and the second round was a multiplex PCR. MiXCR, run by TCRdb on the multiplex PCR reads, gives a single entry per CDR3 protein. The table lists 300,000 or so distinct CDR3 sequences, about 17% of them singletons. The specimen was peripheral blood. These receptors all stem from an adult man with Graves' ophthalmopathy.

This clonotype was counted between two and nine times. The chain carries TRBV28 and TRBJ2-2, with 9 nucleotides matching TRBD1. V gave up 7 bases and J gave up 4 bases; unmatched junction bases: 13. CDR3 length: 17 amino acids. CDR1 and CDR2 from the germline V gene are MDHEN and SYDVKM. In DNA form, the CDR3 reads TGTGCCAGCATCGAGGACAGGGGCGAAGGAAGCACCGGGGAGCTGTTTTTT. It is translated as CASIEDRGEGSTGELFF.

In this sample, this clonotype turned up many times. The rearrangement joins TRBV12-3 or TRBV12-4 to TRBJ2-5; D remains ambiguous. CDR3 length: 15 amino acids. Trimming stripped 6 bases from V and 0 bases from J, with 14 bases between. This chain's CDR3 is CASRPSTEYQETQYF. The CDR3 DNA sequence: TGTGCCAGCAGACCCTCGACGGAGTACCAAGAGACCCAGTACTTC.

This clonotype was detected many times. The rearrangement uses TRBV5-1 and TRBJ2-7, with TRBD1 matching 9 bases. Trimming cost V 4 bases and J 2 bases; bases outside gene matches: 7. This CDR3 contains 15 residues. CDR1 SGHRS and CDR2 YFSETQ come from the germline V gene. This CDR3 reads CASSHDGTGTYEQYF. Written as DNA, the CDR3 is TGCGCCAGCAGCCACGACGGGACAGGGACCTACGAGCAGTACTTC.

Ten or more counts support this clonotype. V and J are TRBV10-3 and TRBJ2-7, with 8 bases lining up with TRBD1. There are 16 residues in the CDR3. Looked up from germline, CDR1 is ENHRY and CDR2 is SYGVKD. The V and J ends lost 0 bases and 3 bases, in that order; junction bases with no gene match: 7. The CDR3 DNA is TGTGCCATCAGTGAGTCACTGGACAGGGTGTTCTACGAGCAGTACTTC. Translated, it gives CAISESLDRVFYEQYF.

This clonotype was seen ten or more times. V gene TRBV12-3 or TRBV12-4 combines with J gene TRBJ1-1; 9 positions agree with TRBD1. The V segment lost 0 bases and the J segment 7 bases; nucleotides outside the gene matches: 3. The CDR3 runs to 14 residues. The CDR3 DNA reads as TGTGCCAGCAGTTTAGCGACAGGGGGGATTGAAGCTTTCTTT. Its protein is CASSLATGGIEAFF.

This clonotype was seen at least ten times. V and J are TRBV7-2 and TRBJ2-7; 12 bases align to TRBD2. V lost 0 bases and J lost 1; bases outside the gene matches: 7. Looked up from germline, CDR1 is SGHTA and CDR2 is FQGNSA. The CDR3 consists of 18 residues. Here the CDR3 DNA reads TGTGCCAGCAGCTTAGCAACTAGCGGGAGGACAACTTCCTACGAGCAGTACTTC. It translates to CASSLATSGRTTSYEQYF.

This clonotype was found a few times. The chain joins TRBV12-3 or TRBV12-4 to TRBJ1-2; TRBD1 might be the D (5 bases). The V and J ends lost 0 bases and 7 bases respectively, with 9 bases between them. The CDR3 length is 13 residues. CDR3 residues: CASSLAPGRGYTF. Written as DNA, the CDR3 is TGTGCCAGCAGTTTAGCTCCAGGGCGTGGCTACACCTTC.

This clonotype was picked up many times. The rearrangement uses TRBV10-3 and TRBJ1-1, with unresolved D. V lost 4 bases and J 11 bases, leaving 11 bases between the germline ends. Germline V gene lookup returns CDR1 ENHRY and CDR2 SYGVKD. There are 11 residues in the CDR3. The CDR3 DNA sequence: TGTGCCATCAGTGCCCCTCGGTGGGCTTTCTTT. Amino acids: CAISAPRWAFF.

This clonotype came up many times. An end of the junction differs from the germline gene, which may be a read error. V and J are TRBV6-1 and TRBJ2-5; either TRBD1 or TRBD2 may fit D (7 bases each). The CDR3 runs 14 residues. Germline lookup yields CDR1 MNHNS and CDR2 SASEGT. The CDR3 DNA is TGTGCCAGCGGCTCAGGGGGGGTTGCAGAGGCCCAGTACTTC. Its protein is CASGSGGVAEAQYF.

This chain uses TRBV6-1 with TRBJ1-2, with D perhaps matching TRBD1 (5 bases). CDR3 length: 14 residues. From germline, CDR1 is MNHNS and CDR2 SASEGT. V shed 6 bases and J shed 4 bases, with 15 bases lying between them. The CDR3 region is CASSEWGFFYGYTF. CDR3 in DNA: TGTGCCAGCAGCGAGTGGGGCTTCTTCTATGGCTACACCTTC.

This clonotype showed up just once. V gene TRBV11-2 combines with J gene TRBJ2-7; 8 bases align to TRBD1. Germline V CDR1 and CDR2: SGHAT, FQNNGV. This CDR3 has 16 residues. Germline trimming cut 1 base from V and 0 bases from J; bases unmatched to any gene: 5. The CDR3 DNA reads TGTGCCAGCAGCTTAGGGGACAGGATACTCTCCTACGAGCAGTACTTC. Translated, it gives CASSLGDRILSYEQYF.

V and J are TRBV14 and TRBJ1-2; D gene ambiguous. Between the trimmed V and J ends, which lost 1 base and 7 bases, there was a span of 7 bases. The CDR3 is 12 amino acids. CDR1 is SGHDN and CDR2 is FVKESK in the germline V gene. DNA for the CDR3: TGTGCCAGCAGCCAAGTCGAGTTTGGCTACACCTTC. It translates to CASSQVEFGYTF.

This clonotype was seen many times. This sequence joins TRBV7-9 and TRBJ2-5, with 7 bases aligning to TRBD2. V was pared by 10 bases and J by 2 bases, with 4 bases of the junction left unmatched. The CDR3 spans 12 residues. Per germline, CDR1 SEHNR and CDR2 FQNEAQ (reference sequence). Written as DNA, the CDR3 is TGTGCCACCCAAGCGGGACAAGAGACCCAGTACTTC. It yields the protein CATQAGQETQYF.

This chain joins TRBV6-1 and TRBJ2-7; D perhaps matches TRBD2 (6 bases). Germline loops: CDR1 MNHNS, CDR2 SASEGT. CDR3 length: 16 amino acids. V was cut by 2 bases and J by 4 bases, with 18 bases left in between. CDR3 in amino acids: CASSERYPVSGYEQYF. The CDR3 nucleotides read TGTGCCAGCAGTGAAAGGTATCCGGTTAGCGGTTACGAGCAGTACTTC.

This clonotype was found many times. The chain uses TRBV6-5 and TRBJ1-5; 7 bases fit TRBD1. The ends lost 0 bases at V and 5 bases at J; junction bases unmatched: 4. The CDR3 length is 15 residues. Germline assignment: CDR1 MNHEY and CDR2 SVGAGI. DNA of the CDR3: TGTGCCAGCAGTTACTCTAGGGGGCCCGATCAGCCCCAGCATTTT. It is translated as CASSYSRGPDQPQHF.

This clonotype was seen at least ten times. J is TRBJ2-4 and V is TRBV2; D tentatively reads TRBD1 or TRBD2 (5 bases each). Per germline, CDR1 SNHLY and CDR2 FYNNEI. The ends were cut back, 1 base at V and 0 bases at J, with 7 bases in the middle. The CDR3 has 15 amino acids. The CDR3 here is CASSEGGVAKNIQYF. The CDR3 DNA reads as TGTGCCAGCAGTGAAGGAGGGGTAGCCAAAAACATTCAGTACTTC.

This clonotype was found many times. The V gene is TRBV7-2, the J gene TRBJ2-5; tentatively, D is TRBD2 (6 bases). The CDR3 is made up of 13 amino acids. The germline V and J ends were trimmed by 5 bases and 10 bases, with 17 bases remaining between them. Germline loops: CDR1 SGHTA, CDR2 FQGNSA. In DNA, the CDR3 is TGTGCCAGCAGCCCCTTCAACCGGGACTTCCAGTACTTC. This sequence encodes CASSPFNRDFQYF. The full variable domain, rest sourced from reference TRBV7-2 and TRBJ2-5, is GAGVSQSPSNKVTEKGKDVELRCDPISGHTALYWYRQSLGQGLEFLIYFQGNSAPDKSGLPSDRFSAERTGGSVSTLTIQRTQQEDSAVYLCASSPFNRDFQYFGPGTRLLVL.

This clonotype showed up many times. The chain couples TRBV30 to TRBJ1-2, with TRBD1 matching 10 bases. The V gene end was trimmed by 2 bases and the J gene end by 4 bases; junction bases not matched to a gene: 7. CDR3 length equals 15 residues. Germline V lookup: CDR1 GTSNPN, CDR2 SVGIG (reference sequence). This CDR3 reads CAWSIPGQGVYGYTF. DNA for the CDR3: TGTGCCTGGAGTATCCCCGGACAGGGGGTCTATGGCTACACCTTC.